This TCR beta chain was profiled in a study of blood T cells in healthy people across ages. Combining a sample-barcoded 5' primer with a J-beta primer mix, a second PCR ran for roughly 7 to 12 cycles. TCRdb called the 5' RACE reads again in MiXCR, with one record for every CDR3 protein. The sample has roughly 2 million distinct CDR3 sequences; around 50% are singletons. General study points: Researchers judged that diversity estimates from one million T cells fell short of true values. Roughly linear age-related decline in beta diversity appeared, significant by age around 42.

The CDR3 spans 13 residues. Germline lookup yields CDR1 SQVTM and CDR2 ANQGSEA. V was shortened by 7 bases and J by 4 bases, with 16 bases between the two germline ends. Points on this clonotype: Its antigen is not identified.

The V and J genes are TRBV29-1 and TRBJ1-1, with D possibly matching TRBD1 (5 bases). This clonotype was sampled from a woman in her thirties or forties in good health. Source material: blood. CDR3 DNA: TGCAGCGGAGGGAGGGGTACGGGCACTGAAGCTTTCTTT. Its translation: CSGGRGTGTEAFF.